In this sample, the clone carrying this T cell receptor beta chain turned up once. Between the trimmed V and J ends, which lost 5 bases and 1 base, there was a span of 15 bases. CDR1 ENHRY and CDR2 SYGVKD come from the germline V gene. This CDR3 is 15 amino acids long. Clones were read by immunoSEQ multiplex PCR, and TCRdb kept only the in-frame ones, dropping some. The profile shows roughly 200,000 clones, about 83% of them singletons. The record originates from a study of blood T cell repertoires in COVID-19. The receptor comes from a man aged 40-55 years with acute COVID-19. The chain recombines TRBV10-3 with TRBJ2-7; D possibly corresponds to TRBD2 (7 bases). Sequenced material: PBMCs or T cells enriched from blood (not recorded which). CDR3 bases: TGTGCCATCAGTCTGGGGGGCGGGGGATCCTACGAGCAGTACTTC. It is translated as CAISLGGGGSYEQYF.